The clone carrying this T cell receptor beta chain was seen only a few times. The antigen remains unidentified. After removal of 1 base from V and 2 bases from J, the junction contained 6 bases not matched to a gene. The CDR3 is 16 amino acids. The germline CDR1 and CDR2 sequences are MGHRA and YSYEKL. cDNA libraries for TCR beta contained unique molecular identifiers. Each sample of roughly 0.9 to 11 million input T cells yielded roughly 500,000 cDNA molecules, so each molecule approximated one T cell. TCRdb itself ran the PCR reads through MiXCR, one entry per CDR3 protein. Of about half a million distinct CDR3 sequences in the sample, 30% to 40% were seen once. The sample is drawn from a study of post-analysis software for immune sequencing data. The wider study: Included among the disease courses, which were recorded for the cohort, were relapsing-remitting, secondary progressive and progressive-relapsing multiple sclerosis.

The study, taken as a whole, reports: Those with multiple sclerosis, the patient group, showed significantly lower normalized Chao1 diversity than controls. Samples prepared in the same batch strongly co-clustered by F measure. Among five TRBV segments more frequent in patients than controls were TRBV5-6, TRBV5-1 and TRBV20-1.

The TCR sequence derives from a girl younger than 18 with multiple sclerosis. Sequencing was performed on blood. The genes are TRBV4-1 and TRBJ2-5; 8 positions agree with TRBD2. CDR3 loop: CASSQGLLAAQETQYF. CDR3 nucleotides: TGCGCCAGCAGCCAAGGGTTACTAGCGGCACAAGAGACCCAGTACTTC.